This TCR beta chain emerged from a study of regulatory T cells in long-lasting Graves disease. Study outcomes and limitations: Analyses excluded thyroid tissue, covering peripheral blood alone.

Library construction for TCR beta used iRepertoire HTBI primers and Arm-PCR of CDR3 regions. TCRdb re-analysed the multiplex PCR reads in MiXCR, keeping a single row per CDR3 protein. Altogether 300,000 or so distinct CDR3 sequences are present, roughly a fifth being singletons, with the ten largest covering less than 30%. The germline V gene encodes CDR1 MNHNS and CDR2 SASEGT. V shed 2 bases and J shed 4 bases, with 14 bases lying between them. The CDR3 has 15 amino acids. This clonotype was found many times. Its matching antigen is unknown. The time point: persistent/refractory GD, antithyroid drugs over 5 years with positive TRAb. Preparation of the TCR library used RNA extracted from PBMCs.

This specimen was peripheral blood mononuclear cells (PBMCs), taken when the disease was refractory, from a patient treated with antithyroid drugs. The sequence was obtained from a female donor with Graves disease. The chain couples TRBV6-1 to TRBJ1-2; D is unresolved. Here the CDR3 reads CASSEFSSGSYGYTF. The CDR3 nucleotides are TGTGCCAGCAGTGAATTCTCCTCAGGAAGCTATGGCTACACCTTC.